The next 18 T cell receptor beta chains were all read from a single sample in a study of cytomegalovirus exposure and HLA in healthy donors. The PCR used 60 Vbeta and 13 Jbeta primers. Sequencing used immunoSEQ multiplex PCR; TCRdb keeps in-frame clones, though not all of them. Altogether tens of thousands of clones are present, 60% to 85% being singletons, with the ten largest covering 4% to 5.5%. Material for sequencing was PBMCs. The receptor set was obtained from a male donor in good health and CMV-seropositive.

This clone has more than one count but fewer than ten. The chain carries TRBV6-5 and TRBJ1-2; 7 bases align to TRBD1. Germline lookup yields CDR1 MNHEY and CDR2 SVGAGI. The junction had 6 bases not matched to a gene; V was cut back by 4 bases and J by 4 bases. CDR3 size: 14 residues. The CDR3 DNA follows: TGTGCCAGCAGTTTTGGCGGACAGGTCTATGGCTACACCTTC. Encoded protein: CASSFGGQVYGYTF.

The J gene is TRBJ1-4, the V gene TRBV30; a possible D gene is TRBD1 (6 bases). CDR1 GTSNPN and CDR2 SVGIG come from the germline V gene (reference sequence). Trimming stripped 4 bases from V and 4 bases from J, with 10 bases between. CDR3 size: 13 residues. CDR3 amino acids: CAWTTGNNEKLFF. The CDR3 nucleotides read TGTGCCTGGACAACAGGGAATAATGAAAAACTGTTTTTT. Complete variable domain (other parts from reference TRBV30 and TRBJ1-4): SQTIHQWPATLVQPVGSPLSLECTVEGTSNPNLYWYRQAAGRGLQLLFYSVGIGQISSEVPQNLSASRPQDRQFILSSKKLLLSDSGFYLCAWTTGNNEKLFFGSGTQLSVL.

V gene TRBV28 combines with J gene TRBJ1-2; 7 positions agree with TRBD1. V shed 11 bases and J 9 bases; nucleotides not matched to a gene: 9. Germline V gene sequence: CDR1 MDHEN, CDR2 SYDVKM. The CDR3 consists of 11 residues. CDR3 amino acids: CAVQTGPSYTF. DNA of the CDR3: TGTGCCGTCCAGACAGGGCCCAGCTACACCTTC.

The chain combines TRBV7-6 with TRBJ2-7; unclear D gene. The CDR3 covers 13 residues. Trimming took 6 bases from V and 3 from J, leaving 12 bases between them. From germline, CDR1 is SGHVS and CDR2 FNYEAQ. For the CDR3, the DNA is TGTGCCAGCAGTTCAGGTCCCGTCTACGAGCAGTACTTC. Translating gives CASSSGPVYEQYF.

The table lists this clone with a count of one. The chain uses TRBV5-1 and TRBJ2-7; 7 bases agree with TRBD1. Germline values: CDR1 SGHRS, CDR2 YFSETQ. The CDR3 contains 17 residues. The V segment lost 0 bases and the J segment 2 bases; nucleotides outside the gene matches: 11. CDR3 in amino acids: CASSLDTPGQRTYEQYF. The DNA of the CDR3 is TGCGCCAGCAGCTTGGATACTCCGGGACAGAGGACCTACGAGCAGTACTTC.

This clone has more than one count but fewer than ten. V and J are TRBV5-1 and TRBJ1-2, with TRBD1 as a possible D gene (6 bases). CDR3 length: 14 amino acids. Germline CDR1 SGHRS, CDR2 YFSETQ. V was cut by 4 bases and J by 8 bases, with 18 bases left in between. DNA of the CDR3: TGCGCCAGCAGCCAGGACAGTGAGATGGGAGGCTACACCTTC. This translates into CASSQDSEMGGYTF. The full variable domain, with the rest looked up from reference TRBV5-1 and TRBJ1-2, is KAGVTQTPRYLIKTRGQQVTLSCSPISGHRSVSWYQQTPGQGLQFLFEYFSETQRNKGNFPGRFSGRQFSNSRSEMNVSTLELGDSALYLCASSQDSEMGGYTFGSGTRLTVV.

The chain links TRBV30 to TRBJ1-4; possible D gene TRBD1, 6 bases. Trimming took off 0 bases at V and 8 bases at J, with 13 bases between the two ends. The CDR3 is 14 amino acids. Germline lookup yields CDR1 GTSNPN and CDR2 SVGIG (reference sequence). DNA of the CDR3: TGTGCCTGGAGTGTACAGGGAGCTGACGAAAAACTGTTTTTT. It encodes CAWSVQGADEKLFF.

This sequence joins TRBV5-4 and TRBJ2-1; TRBD2 matches 11 bases. Trimming cost V 5 bases and J 7 bases; bases outside gene matches: 14. The CDR3 extends over 17 amino acids. CDR1 is SGHNT, CDR2 YYREEE, per germline (reference sequence). CDR3 bases: TGTGCCAGCAGTCCGGGGTCTAGCGGGGGGCCAGGGAATGAGCAGTTCTTC. Its translation: CASSPGSSGGPGNEQFF. The whole variable domain, remainder taken from reference TRBV5-4 and TRBJ2-1, is ETGVTQSPTHLIKTRGQQVTLRCSSQSGHNTVSWYQQALGQGPQFIFQYYREEENGRGNFPPRFSGLQFPNYSSELNVNALELDDSALYLCASSPGSSGGPGNEQFFGPGTRLTVL.

The chain is built from TRBV28 and TRBJ1-5; D is uncertain. V was trimmed by 6 bases and J by 1 base, leaving 10 bases between them. CDR3 length: 14 residues. Germline-derived CDR1 and CDR2 are MDHEN and SYDVKM. The CDR3 sequence is CASSLVQSNQPQHF. Written as DNA, the CDR3 is TGTGCCAGCAGCTTGGTACAGAGCAATCAGCCCCAGCATTTT.

This clone was found once. The CDR3 here is CASSLAVNNEQFF. Written as DNA, the CDR3 is TGCGCCAGCAGCTTGGCGGTCAACAATGAGCAGTTCTTC. The chain couples TRBV5-1 to TRBJ2-1; D remains unclear. Germline lookup yields CDR1 SGHRS and CDR2 YFSETQ. This CDR3 region has 13 residues. Trimming cost V 0 bases and J 5 bases, with 6 bases left between them.

The rearrangement uses TRBV23-1 and TRBJ1-2, with TRBD1 matching 7 bases. TRBV23-1 is labeled an ORF, and its function is uncertain. V lost 6 bases, J lost 0 bases, and 7 bases stayed unmatched. This CDR3 is built from 15 residues. CDR3 in DNA: TGCGCCAGCAGCGGCGGGGACAGCCCTAACTATGGCTACACCTTC. It yields the protein CASSGGDSPNYGYTF.

CDR3 amino acids: CASSVGGQTSSYNEQFF. Here the CDR3 DNA reads TGTGCCAGCAGCGTAGGGGGACAGACGAGCTCCTACAATGAGCAGTTCTTC. The chain employs TRBV9 and TRBJ2-1, with TRBD1 matching 7 bases. Trimming cost V 0 bases and J 0 bases; bases outside gene matches: 6. The CDR3 totals 17 residues. Germline V gene lookup returns CDR1 SGDLS and CDR2 YYNGEE.

V and J are TRBV14 and TRBJ2-7, with 8 bases fitting TRBD2. The V segment lost 3 bases and the J segment 2 bases; nucleotides outside the gene matches: 3. CDR1 is SGHDN and CDR2 is FVKESK in the germline V gene. This CDR3 has 14 residues. CDR3 coding DNA: TGTGCCAGCAGCCATGGTAGCGGGGCCTACGAGCAGTACTTC. Amino acid sequence: CASSHGSGAYEQYF.

This sequence joins TRBV4-3 and TRBJ1-4; D is undetermined. The CDR3 is made up of 14 amino acids. The V end lost 0 bases, the J end lost 3 bases, and 5 bases lay between the germline ends. CDR1 is LGHNA and CDR2 is YSLEER in the germline V gene. DNA of the CDR3: TGCGCCAGCAGCCAAGAGTTCTCTAATGAAAAACTGTTTTTT. Protein product: CASSQEFSNEKLFF.

This clone has more than one count but fewer than ten. The chain links TRBV29-1 to TRBJ1-2, with 7 bases aligning to TRBD1. V was pared by 0 bases and J by 5 bases, with 6 bases of the junction left unmatched. The CDR3 runs to 14 residues. The germline V gene has CDR1 SQVTM and CDR2 ANQGSEA. DNA for the CDR3: TGCAGCGTTGAAGATCAGGGGGATAGGTATGGCTACACCTTC. It encodes CSVEDQGDRYGYTF.

V and J are TRBV2 and TRBJ2-1, with TRBD2 matching over 9 bases. The V gene's germline CDR1 is SNHLY and CDR2 FYNNEI. The CDR3 length is 14 residues. V lost 6 bases and J lost 8; bases outside the gene matches: 8. The CDR3 nucleotides read TGTGCCAGCAGCGCTAGCGGGGCCCGGGATGAGCAGTTCTTC. It translates to CASSASGARDEQFF.

The chain links TRBV30 to TRBJ1-5, with TRBD1 as a possible D gene (5 bases). This CDR3 is 14 amino acids long. Germline V lookup: CDR1 GTSNPN, CDR2 SVGIG (reference sequence). V was shortened by 2 bases and J by 4 bases, with 12 bases between the two germline ends. The CDR3 nucleotides are TGTGCCTGGAGTCGGGCAAGGGGTAATCAGCCCCAGCATTTT. Translating it yields CAWSRARGNQPQHF.

The chain is built from TRBV28 and TRBJ1-5; the D gene is possibly TRBD1 (5 bases). This CDR3 contains 14 residues. Germline lookup yields CDR1 MDHEN and CDR2 SYDVKM. V lost 5 bases, J lost 0 bases, and 8 bases lay in between. CDR3 loop: CASSRDSSNQPQHF. The CDR3, as DNA: TGTGCCAGCAGTCGCGACAGTAGCAATCAGCCCCAGCATTTT.